One sample yielded the 18 T cell receptor beta chains listed below, sequenced in a study of low-dose radiotherapy and immunotherapy resistance in tumors. TCR amplification involved 20 PCR cycles with a constant-region primer and V-primer adapter. TCRdb used MiXCR to reprocess the reads, holding one entry per CDR3 protein. In the table there are around 57,000 distinct CDR3 sequences, approximately 31% of which are singletons. Time point here: after trial treatment. As to treatment: LDRT plus nivolumab, ipilimumab, low-dose cyclophosphamide and aspirin (RACIN trial). Source: PBMCs, taken after low-dose radiotherapy plus immunotherapy. The receptor set was obtained from a male donor with rectosigmoid adenocarcinoma.

Only a few counts were recorded for this clonotype. One base separates it from a far larger clone, so it is likely a read error. This chain uses TRBV6-2 or TRBV6-3 with TRBJ2-5; 7 bases map to TRBD2. From germline, CDR1 is MNHEY and CDR2 SVGEGT. V was pared by 6 bases and J by 11 bases, with 18 bases of the junction left unmatched. There are 15 residues in the CDR3. The CDR3 protein is CASRAGAVSYNEQYF. For the CDR3, the DNA is TGTGCCAGCAGGGCGGGAGCGGTTTCCTACAATGAGCAGTACTTC.

This clonotype has a count of ten or more. The chain couples TRBV12-3 or TRBV12-4 to TRBJ2-5, with 7 bases fitting TRBD2. The V segment lost 6 bases and the J segment 2 bases; nucleotides outside the gene matches: 9. This CDR3 is 15 amino acids long. CDR3 residues: CASSPPRGGQETQYF. The CDR3 coding sequence is TGTGCCAGCAGCCCCCCGAGGGGAGGGCAAGAGACCCAGTACTTC.

The J gene is TRBJ2-6, the V gene TRBV5-6, with no clear D. V was clipped by 4 bases and J by 2 bases, with 7 bases between them. The CDR3 contains 14 residues. CDR1 and CDR2 from the germline V gene are SGHDT and YYEEEE. The CDR3 region has the DNA TGTGCCAGCAGCAGCTCCCCTGGGGCCAACGTCCTGACTTTC. It encodes CASSSSPGANVLTF.

This clonotype has a count of ten or more. The CDR3 coding sequence is TGTGCCAGCTCACCACCAAGTGGGGGGTTCGAGCAGTACTTC. This translates into CASSPPSGGFEQYF. This chain links TRBV18 with TRBJ2-7; TRBD2 might be the D (6 bases). V was clipped by 0 bases and J by 6 bases, with 12 bases between them. In germline, CDR1 is KGHSH, CDR2 LQKENI. The CDR3 loop spans 14 amino acids.

The chain is built from TRBV2 and TRBJ2-1; 10 bases agree with TRBD1. CDR1 and CDR2 from the germline V gene are SNHLY and FYNNEI. CDR3 length equals 15 residues. V trimming: 2 bases; J trimming: 6 bases; junction bases outside the gene matches: 4. CDR3 DNA: TGTGCCAGCAGTGAAAGGGGGACAGGGGTCAATGAGCAGTTCTTC. It specifies CASSERGTGVNEQFF.

This clonotype has a count of ten or more. V usage is TRBV29-1 and J usage is TRBJ1-2; D not certain. From germline, CDR1 is SQVTM and CDR2 ANQGSEA. V shed 3 bases and J shed 9 bases, with 14 bases lying between them. CDR3 length: 12 residues. The DNA for the CDR3 is TGCAGCGTTGAGGAAGGTCGGGGAAGCTACACCTTC. Translation gives CSVEEGRGSYTF.

Turning to this clonotype: This may stem from a read error, because a much larger clone lies one nucleotide away. V is TRBV29-1 and J is TRBJ1-6; D call uncertain. Germline V CDR1 and CDR2: SQVTM, ANQGSEA. The germline V and J ends were trimmed by 7 bases and 11 bases, with 21 bases remaining between them. The CDR3 spans 14 residues. The CDR3 nucleotides are TGCAGCGGGAACCCGGGAGGCACTCGGCCACCCCTCCACTTT. This sequence encodes CSGNPGGTRPPLHF.

This CDR3 is CASSFQWTGGNTIYF. In nucleotides, the CDR3 is TGTGCCAGCAGCTTTCAGTGGACAGGAGGAAACACCATATATTTT. The chain joins TRBV11-2 to TRBJ1-3; 7 bases are a match to TRBD1. CDR3 length equals 15 residues. Germline assignment: CDR1 SGHAT and CDR2 FQNNGV. The J segment lost 4 bases and the V segment lost 3 bases, leaving 6 bases of the junction unmatched.

This clonotype was detected many times. The chain couples TRBV20-1 to TRBJ2-1; D ambiguous. The germline V and J ends were trimmed by 1 base and 10 bases, with 11 bases remaining between them. This CDR3 has 12 amino acids. The V gene's germline CDR1 is DFQATT and CDR2 SNEGSKA (reference sequence). Here the CDR3 reads CSARGPAGEQFF. Written as DNA, the CDR3 is TGCAGTGCTAGAGGCCCAGCTGGGGAGCAGTTCTTC.

This clonotype was counted ten times or more. This rearrangement joins TRBV7-6 to TRBJ2-3; TRBD1 aligns across 8 bases. With 5 bases clipped from V and 3 bases from J, the junction kept 4 bases outside the gene matches. CDR1 SGHVS and CDR2 FNYEAQ come from the germline V gene. The CDR3 consists of 14 residues. The CDR3 spells CASSTGQGTDTQYF. The CDR3 DNA sequence: TGTGCCAGCAGCACCGGACAGGGAACAGATACGCAGTATTTT.

This clonotype was seen a few times. The V and J genes are TRBV24-1 and TRBJ1-1, with 10 nucleotides matching TRBD1. CDR3 length: 15 amino acids. The germline CDR1 and CDR2 sequences are KGHDR and SFDVKD. V lost 2 bases, J lost 4 bases, and 3 bases stayed unmatched. DNA for the CDR3: TGTGCCACCAGTGATTCTAGGACAGGGGGCACTGAAGCTTTCTTT. Protein sequence: CATSDSRTGGTEAFF.

This clonotype came up a few times. This rearrangement joins TRBV5-1 to TRBJ2-1; 9 bases match TRBD2. The germline gives CDR1 SGHRS, CDR2 YFSETQ. This CDR3 contains 15 residues. With V trimmed by 1 base and J by 6 bases, 5 bases remained unmatched. The chain's CDR3 is CASSLTRREGNEQFF. In nucleotides, the CDR3 is TGCGCCAGCAGCTTGACACGGCGGGAGGGCAATGAGCAGTTCTTC.

This clonotype was counted many times. This sequence joins TRBV21-1 and TRBJ1-4. TRBV21-1 is marked as a pseudogene. CDR3 length: 13 residues. This chain's CDR3 is CASSRAREGEAAF. DNA for the CDR3: TGTGCCAGCAGCAGGGCACGCGAAGGGGAGGCTGCTTTT.

Ten or more counts support this clonotype. The V and J genes are TRBV20-1 and TRBJ2-7; 7 bases align to TRBD1. There are 13 residues in the CDR3. V lost 5 bases and J lost 2; bases outside the gene matches: 6. Germline V gene sequence: CDR1 DFQATT, CDR2 SNEGSKA (reference sequence). CDR3 nucleotide sequence: TGCAGTGCTTACCGACAGGGAGCCTACGAGCAGTACTTC. Translated, it gives CSAYRQGAYEQYF.

This chain connects TRBV12-3 or TRBV12-4 to TRBJ1-1; TRBD1 matches 8 bases. The CDR3 contains 15 residues. Unmatched junction bases numbered 8, after V lost 3 bases and J lost 5 bases. DNA for the CDR3: TGTGCCAGCAGTTTGAGACAGGGGTATCGTACTGAAGCTTTCTTT. It specifies CASSLRQGYRTEAFF.

This clonotype was counted at least ten times. The V gene is TRBV29-1, the J gene TRBJ2-5; D gene uncertain. There are 13 residues in the CDR3. The V end was cut by 5 bases, the J end by 0 bases, with 10 bases between. Germline V lookup: CDR1 SQVTM, CDR2 ANQGSEA. The CDR3 loop is CSVRPVYQETQYF. The CDR3 DNA follows: TGCAGCGTTAGGCCCGTGTACCAAGAGACCCAGTACTTC.

This clonotype was found many times. The chain recombines TRBV4-1 with TRBJ1-1; no firm D call. Trimming stripped 1 base from V and 5 bases from J, with 11 bases between. The CDR3 spans 14 residues. Germline assignment: CDR1 MGHRA and CDR2 YSYEKL. Written as DNA, the CDR3 is TGCGCCAGCAGCCAAGCACCCCGCGGGACTGAAGCTTTCTTT. It is translated as CASSQAPRGTEAFF.

This chain links TRBV30 with TRBJ2-2, with TRBD1 matching 8 bases. Germline lookup yields CDR1 GTSNPN and CDR2 SVGIG (reference sequence). The V and J ends lost 5 bases and 4 bases, in that order; junction bases with no gene match: 9. This CDR3 has 15 residues. Here the CDR3 reads CAWSKLTGVTGELFF. In DNA form, the CDR3 reads TGTGCCTGGTCTAAACTGACAGGGGTCACCGGGGAGCTGTTTTTT.